These 7 T cell receptor beta chains were sequenced from one sample in a study of OX40 agonist ivuxolimab in advanced cancers. Some clones are missing from TCRdb's copy, which holds only in-frame ones; the method was immunoSEQ multiplex PCR. The sample shows tens of thousands of clones, around four fifths of them seen only once. This material consisted of CD4+ or CD8+ T cells sorted from blood, taken in a trial of the OX40 agonist ivuxolimab. These receptors were taken from an adult with an advanced solid tumor such as melanoma, head and neck, liver or kidney cancer.

The chain joins TRBV6-1 to TRBJ1-3, with no clear D. Germline loops: CDR1 MNHNS, CDR2 SASEGT. V dropped 7 bases and J dropped 0 bases, with 10 bases sitting between them. The CDR3 contains 14 residues. CDR3 sequence: CASISDRSGNTIYF. The CDR3 region has the DNA TGTGCCAGCATTTCCGACCGCTCTGGAAACACCATATATTTT.

V is TRBV6-1 and J is TRBJ1-5; 8 bases are a match to TRBD1. Germline CDR1 MNHNS, CDR2 SASEGT. V shed 5 bases and J 7 bases; nucleotides not matched to a gene: 7. The CDR3 is made up of 14 amino acids. CDR3 residues: CASSLGQVRQPQHF. CDR3 DNA: TGTGCCAGCAGTTTGGGACAGGTCAGGCAGCCCCAGCATTTT.

The genes are TRBV9 and TRBJ2-3; TRBD2 agrees at 11 bases. Germline loops: CDR1 SGDLS, CDR2 YYNGEE. The J segment lost 2 bases and the V segment lost 3 bases, leaving 8 bases of the junction unmatched. The CDR3 sequence is 17 residues long. The CDR3 region is CASSAGETSGDTDTQYF. CDR3 nucleotides: TGTGCCAGCAGCGCGGGGGAGACTAGCGGGGACACAGATACGCAGTATTTT.

The chain joins TRBV7-2 to TRBJ1-4, with D maybe TRBD1 (5 bases). CDR3 size: 14 residues. V was cut by 1 base and J by 8 bases, with 11 bases left in between. Germline CDR1 is SGHTA and CDR2 is FQGNSA. CDR3: CASSLGRENEKLFF. DNA for the CDR3: TGTGCCAGCAGCTTAGGCAGGGAAAACGAAAAACTGTTTTTT.

The chain recombines TRBV5-1 with TRBJ2-7; 9 bases agree with TRBD2. The germline CDR1 and CDR2 sequences are SGHRS and YFSETQ. This CDR3 region has 15 residues. V shed 0 bases and J 4 bases; nucleotides not matched to a gene: 5. In DNA, the CDR3 is TGCGCCAGCAGCTTGGTCAGCGGGGGGATGTACGAGCAGTACTTC. Amino acid sequence: CASSLVSGGMYEQYF.

This chain links TRBV4-3 with TRBJ2-5; D is possibly TRBD2 (5 bases). Germline lookup yields CDR1 LGHNA and CDR2 YSLEER. V was clipped by 4 bases and J by 4 bases, with 10 bases between them. The CDR3 has 13 amino acids. The CDR3 nucleotides read TGCGCCAGCAGCCGACTATCTACAGAGACCCAGTACTTC. It yields the protein CASSRLSTETQYF.

The gene calls are TRBV5-1 and TRBJ2-5; TRBD1 might be the D (6 bases). The germline V gene encodes CDR1 SGHRS and CDR2 YFSETQ. The length of the CDR3 is 15 residues. Deletions cut 0 bases from V and 5 bases from J, with 14 bases between. CDR3 DNA sequence: TGCGCCAGCAGCTTGGCCGCTGGGCAGGGGGAGACCCAGTACTTC. It encodes CASSLAAGQGETQYF.